This is a list of T cell receptor beta chains from one sample in a study of T cells in Graves' hyperthyroidism and ophthalmopathy. TCRdb re-called the multiplex PCR reads through MiXCR, storing one row per CDR3 protein. Of 350,000 or so distinct CDR3 sequences in the sample, about 15% were seen once. Sequencing used blood. These receptors were obtained from a woman in her twenties or thirties with Graves' hyperthyroidism that later progressed to Graves' ophthalmopathy. Each CDR3 is given with its conserved first and last residue. D genes are given only for firm matches. Clone sizes are given selectively: once, few, many, or a class where the clone is expanded.

j_call: TRBJ2-7
clone_size: many
v_call: TRBV3-1
d_call: NA
cdr3_aa: CASSQIQGDEQYF
cdr3_nt: TGTGCCAGCAGCCAAATACAGGGCGACGAGCAGTACTTC

j_call: TRBJ2-7
clone_size: many
v_call: TRBV4-1
d_call: TRBD1
cdr3_aa: CASSQDSRTGGEQYF
cdr3_nt: TGCGCCAGCAGCCAAGATTCCCGGACAGGGGGAGAGCAGTACTTC

j_call: TRBJ1-1
clone_size: NA
v_call: TRBV29-1
d_call: NA
cdr3_aa: CSVEARKGVNTEAFF
cdr3_nt: TGCAGCGTTGAAGCCAGAAAAGGGGTGAACACTGAAGCTTTCTTT

j_call: TRBJ2-7
clone_size: many
v_call: TRBV6-5
d_call: TRBD1
cdr3_aa: CASSYSGDRGLYEQYF
cdr3_nt: TGTGCCAGCAGTTACTCAGGGGACAGGGGGCTCTACGAGCAGTACTTC

j_call: TRBJ2-7
clone_size: many
v_call: TRBV5-8
d_call: NA
cdr3_aa: CASSSNQESSYEQYF
cdr3_nt: TGTGCCAGCAGCTCGAATCAGGAGAGCTCCTACGAGCAGTACTTC

j_call: TRBJ2-7
clone_size: many
v_call: TRBV2
d_call: NA
cdr3_aa: CASSEARSYEQYF
cdr3_nt: TGTGCCAGCAGTGAAGCTCGGTCCTACGAGCAGTACTTC

j_call: TRBJ2-1
clone_size: many
v_call: TRBV6-1
d_call: NA
cdr3_aa: CASSEYFEQFF
cdr3_nt: TGTGCCAGCAGTGAGTATTTTGAGCAGTTCTTC

j_call: TRBJ2-1
clone_size: NA
v_call: TRBV9
d_call: TRBD2
cdr3_aa: CASSARTGTSGRARSVDEQFF
cdr3_nt: TGTGCCAGCAGCGCAAGAACCGGGACTAGCGGGAGGGCCAGGTCGGTCGATGAGCAGTTCTTC

j_call: TRBJ2-1
clone_size: NA
v_call: TRBV3-1
d_call: NA
cdr3_aa: CASNQEVGVVYNEQFF
cdr3_nt: TGTGCCAGCAACCAAGAAGTCGGGGTTGTGTACAATGAGCAGTTCTTC

j_call: TRBJ2-2
clone_size: many
v_call: TRBV6-1
d_call: TRBD1
cdr3_aa: CASSRQGTGELFF
cdr3_nt: TGTGCCAGCAGTCGACAGGGGACCGGGGAGCTGTTTTTT

j_call: TRBJ1-2
clone_size: many
v_call: TRBV6-1
d_call: NA
cdr3_aa: CASSQSWGASDPGYTF
cdr3_nt: TGTGCCAGCAGTCAGAGCTGGGGGGCATCAGACCCTGGCTACACCTTC

j_call: TRBJ2-2
clone_size: many
v_call: TRBV2
d_call: NA
cdr3_aa: CASRTLKGNRKAGELFF
cdr3_nt: TGTGCCAGCCGAACCTTAAAGGGTAATAGGAAGGCCGGGGAGCTGTTTTTT

j_call: TRBJ1-4
clone_size: many
v_call: TRBV7-2
d_call: TRBD1
cdr3_aa: CASSSDRDDEKLFF
cdr3_nt: TGTGCCAGCAGTTCAGACAGGGATGATGAAAAACTGTTTTTT